The 20 T cell receptor beta chains reported below all come from one sample, sequenced in a study of blood T cells in healthy people across ages. Next came a second PCR, run for about 6 to 12 cycles, which used a sample-barcoded 5' primer along with a J-beta primer mix. TCRdb re-called the 5' RACE reads with MiXCR, one entry per CDR3 protein. In the table there are 700,000 to 850,000 distinct CDR3 sequences, around 36% of which are singletons. Material for sequencing was blood. Receptors originate from a man aged 18 to 30 in good health.

The gene calls are TRBV7-3 and TRBJ2-3, with D perhaps matching TRBD1 or TRBD2 (6 bases each). Trimming left V 5 bases short and J 1 base short, with 16 bases between. The germline V gene has CDR1 SGHTA and CDR2 FQGTGA. This CDR3 has 16 residues. The CDR3: CASSPEGGTGTDTQYF. The CDR3 nucleotides read TGTGCCAGCAGCCCCGAGGGGGGCACCGGCACAGATACGCAGTATTTT. The full variable domain, rest sourced from reference TRBV7-3 and TRBJ2-3, is GAGVSQTPSNKVTEKGKYVELRCDPISGHTALYWYRQSLGQGPEFLIYFQGTGAADDSGLPNDRFFAVRPEGSVSTLKIQRTERGDSAVYLCASSPEGGTGTDTQYFGPGTRLTVL.

This clonotype was seen a handful of times. J is TRBJ2-1 and V is TRBV5-1, with a weak D call TRBD2 (5 bases). Trimming took off 5 bases at V and 8 bases at J, with 17 bases between the two ends. The CDR3 covers 14 residues. Germline-derived CDR1 and CDR2 are SGHRS and YFSETQ. The CDR3 spells CASSTLEEADEQFF. CDR3 sequence (DNA): TGCGCCAGCAGTACCCTAGAGGAGGCGGATGAGCAGTTCTTC.

The table lists this clonotype with a few counts. The chain has TRBV5-1 and TRBJ2-7; no reliable D call. The V and J ends lost 0 bases and 7 bases respectively, with 8 bases between them. The CDR3 contains 12 residues. CDR1 is SGHRS, CDR2 YFSETQ, per germline. The CDR3: CASSLERNEQYF. The CDR3 DNA reads TGCGCCAGCAGCTTGGAAAGGAATGAGCAGTACTTC.

The gene calls are TRBV7-8 and TRBJ1-6, with D possibly TRBD1 on 6 matching bases. Germline loops: CDR1 SGHVS, CDR2 FQNEAQ. This CDR3 has 17 residues. Trimming took 5 bases from V and 0 from J, leaving 14 bases between them. The CDR3 region is CASSGTGGASYNSPLHF. The CDR3 DNA sequence: TGTGCCAGCAGCGGAACGGGGGGGGCCTCCTATAATTCACCCCTCCACTTT.

V usage is TRBV7-3 and J usage is TRBJ1-4; D is uncertain. V was clipped by 2 bases and J by 8 bases, with 6 bases between them. The CDR3 sequence is 12 residues long. Germline CDR1 and CDR2: SGHTA and FQGTGA. CDR3 nucleotides: TGTGCCAGCAGCTTACGTCCCGAAAAACTGTTTTTT. It translates to CASSLRPEKLFF.

Only a few counts were recorded for this clonotype. The chain has TRBV7-9 and TRBJ2-1, with D possibly TRBD1 on 6 matching bases. This CDR3 is built from 15 residues. Trimming cost V 4 bases and J 2 bases, with 12 bases left between them. The germline V gene has CDR1 SEHNR and CDR2 FQNEAQ (reference sequence). The CDR3: CASSSTQGAYNEQFF. CDR3 nucleotide sequence: TGTGCCAGCAGCTCAACACAGGGAGCCTACAATGAGCAGTTCTTC.

The genes are TRBV4-3 and TRBJ1-5; D remains ambiguous. Trimming took off 0 bases at V and 4 bases at J, with 4 bases between the two ends. The CDR3 is 13 amino acids. Germline loops: CDR1 LGHNA, CDR2 YSLEER. The CDR3, as DNA: TGCGCCAGCAGCCAAGATATGAATCAGCCCCAGCATTTT. Residues: CASSQDMNQPQHF.

This clonotype was seen repeatedly, ten times or more. The genes are TRBV7-2 and TRBJ2-5, with TRBD2 identical over 14 bases. With V trimmed by 5 bases and J by 5 bases, 13 bases remained unmatched. The CDR3 is 18 amino acids. Germline V gene data show CDR1 as SGHTA and CDR2 as FQGNSA. The CDR3 sequence: CASSPRLAGGTTPETQYF. CDR3 nucleotide sequence: TGTGCCAGCAGCCCAAGACTAGCGGGGGGGACCACCCCCGAGACCCAGTACTTC.

The rearrangement joins TRBV16 to TRBJ1-2; D is ambiguous. The V end was cut by 4 bases, the J end by 4 bases, with 7 bases between. The CDR3 sequence is 12 residues long. Germline loops: CDR1 KGHSY, CDR2 FQNENV. The CDR3 region is CASSPEAYGYTF. In DNA form, the CDR3 reads TGTGCCAGCAGCCCAGAGGCCTATGGCTACACCTTC.

The rearrangement links TRBV9 to TRBJ1-1; 8 bases line up with TRBD1. V shed 4 bases and J 0 bases; nucleotides not matched to a gene: 8. CDR3 length: 16 amino acids. Germline V gene data show CDR1 as SGDLS and CDR2 as YYNGEE. CDR3 amino acids: CASSSTGGGMNTEAFF. For the CDR3, the DNA is TGTGCCAGCAGCTCCACAGGGGGGGGAATGAACACTGAAGCTTTCTTT.

V usage is TRBV7-2 and J usage is TRBJ2-4; 10 positions match TRBD1. The CDR3 sequence is 19 residues long. J was trimmed by 13 bases and V by 1 base; bases with no gene match: 22. Looked up from germline, CDR1 is SGHTA and CDR2 is FQGNSA. CDR3 nucleotides: TGTGCCAGCAGCTTAGACAGATTTATCCTGAGACAGGGGGCGCGAGAGCAGTACTTC. Encoded protein: CASSLDRFILRQGAREQYF.

Worth noting for this clonotype: Just one base apart from a much larger clone, this may be a read error. V and J are TRBV5-4 and TRBJ1-2; D gene ambiguous. V lost 1 base, J lost 6 bases, and 10 bases lay in between. Looked up from germline, CDR1 is SGHNT and CDR2 is YYREEE (reference sequence). This CDR3 contains 13 residues. DNA of the CDR3: TGTGCCAGCAGCTTGATGGGTTCCGATGGCTACACCTTC. This sequence encodes CASSLMGSDGYTF.

This clonotype was counted ten times or more. The V call is TRBV4-1, the J call TRBJ1-2; perhaps TRBD1 as D (5 bases). There are 15 residues in the CDR3. V lost 4 bases to trimming and J lost 8 bases, with 20 bases between them. Germline-derived CDR1 and CDR2 are MGHRA and YSYEKL. This chain's CDR3 is CASSRLSGAGRGYTF. The CDR3 nucleotides are TGCGCCAGCAGCCGCTTAAGTGGGGCCGGAAGGGGCTACACCTTC.

The J gene is TRBJ2-1, the V gene TRBV14; D possibly corresponds to TRBD2 (7 bases). The ends were cut back, 0 bases at V and 4 bases at J, with 22 bases in the middle. In germline, CDR1 is SGHDN, CDR2 FVKESK. The CDR3 loop spans 19 amino acids. For the CDR3, the DNA is TGTGCCAGCAGCCAAGATTCCAAGGGAGGGAGGGGGTTGTACAATGAGCAGTTCTTC. It codes for CASSQDSKGGRGLYNEQFF.

The chain combines TRBV20-1 with TRBJ2-6; TRBD1 aligns across 9 bases. CDR1 DFQATT and CDR2 SNEGSKA come from the germline V gene (reference sequence). CDR3 size: 18 residues. With V trimmed by 3 bases and J by 1 base, 10 bases remained unmatched. CDR3 DNA: TGCAGTGCTAGTCGGTTGGGACAGGGACGTTCTGGGGCCAACGTCCTGACTTTC. Its translation: CSASRLGQGRSGANVLTF.

Details on this clonotype: This may arise from a read error, as a much more abundant clone is one base away. This chain joins TRBV12-3 or TRBV12-4 and TRBJ2-3; D not certain. The CDR3 has 14 residues. CDR3 nucleotide sequence: TGTGTCAGCAGTTTCGCACCCGGCACAGATACGCAGTATTTT. Translated: CVSSFAPGTDTQYF.

The chain has TRBV25-1 and TRBJ1-2, with D possibly matching TRBD1 (6 bases). CDR3 length: 13 residues. V gave up 4 bases and J gave up 6 bases, with 12 bases separating them. Per germline, CDR1 MGHDK and CDR2 SYGVNS. CDR3 protein: CASSVSYRDGYTF. The CDR3 nucleotides are TGTGCCAGCAGTGTGTCCTACAGGGATGGCTACACCTTC.

The chain is built from TRBV12-3 or TRBV12-4 and TRBJ1-1, with D perhaps TRBD1 (6 bases). Trimming removed 1 base at V and 1 base at J, with 10 bases between. This CDR3 comprises 15 residues. CDR3 protein: CASSLGDTRNTEAFF. The CDR3 region has the DNA TGTGCCAGCAGTTTAGGGGACACAAGGAACACTGAAGCTTTCTTT.

V and J are TRBV7-9 and TRBJ2-4; tentatively, D is TRBD2 (6 bases). The CDR3 has 15 amino acids. Germline values: CDR1 SEHNR, CDR2 FQNEAQ (reference sequence). V lost 5 bases, J lost 6 bases, and 17 bases lay in between. CDR3 nucleotide sequence: TGTGCCAGCAGCCCACGGGACTCCTGGGGAAACATTCAGTACTTC. It yields the protein CASSPRDSWGNIQYF.

A remark on this clonotype: A much larger clone differs from this one at a single base, so this may be a read error. This chain connects TRBV5-5 to TRBJ2-7; D gene uncertain. The CDR3 runs 17 residues. Germline V lookup: CDR1 SGHKS, CDR2 YYEKEE (reference sequence). V was shortened by 2 bases and J by 2 bases, with 20 bases between the two germline ends. The CDR3 bases are TGTGCCAGCAGCTTCTTTGGACCTGCTTTAGGCACCTACGAGCAGTACTTC. Its translation: CASSFFGPALGTYEQYF.